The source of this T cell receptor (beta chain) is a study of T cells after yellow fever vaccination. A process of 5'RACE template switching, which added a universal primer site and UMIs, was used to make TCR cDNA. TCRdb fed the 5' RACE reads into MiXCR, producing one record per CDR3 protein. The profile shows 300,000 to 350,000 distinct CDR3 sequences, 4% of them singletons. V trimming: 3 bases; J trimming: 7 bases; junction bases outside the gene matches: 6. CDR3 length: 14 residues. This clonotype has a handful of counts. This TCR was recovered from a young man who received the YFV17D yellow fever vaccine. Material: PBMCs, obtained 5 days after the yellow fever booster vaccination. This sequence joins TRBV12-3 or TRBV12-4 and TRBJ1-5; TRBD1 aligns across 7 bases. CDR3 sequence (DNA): TGTGCCAGCAGTTTCCGGGACAGACAACAGCCCCAGCATTTT. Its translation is CASSFRDRQQPQHF.